This entry lists 27 T cell receptor beta chains sequenced from one sample in a study of blood T cell repertoires in COVID-19 (dated by TCRdb to 2018 to 2021). The library was produced with the immunoSEQ multiplex PCR assay. Sourced from immuneACCESS, this table was stored by TCRdb with only in-frame sequences that have V and J called. A share of the clones is absent; for the studies checked, an unresolved V gene accounts for under half, and the remainder has no known explanation. Within this sample are a few hundred thousand clones, with nearly 90% of them counted one time only. More than 12% of the sample goes to the ten largest clones. Material for sequencing was PBMCs or T cells enriched from blood (not recorded which). These receptors were taken from a man aged 30 to 39 who had been exposed to COVID-19.

The chain joins TRBV3-1 (or the pseudogene TRBV3-2) to TRBJ2-2; tentative D call: TRBD2 (5 bases). Germline CDR1 and CDR2: LGHDT and YNNKEL (reference sequence). Trimming removed 3 bases from V and 6 bases from J, with 8 bases in between. The CDR3 runs to 13 residues. CDR3 nucleotide sequence: TGTGCCAGCAGCCATCGAGGGTCCGGGGAGCTGTTTTTT. It translates to CASSHRGSGELFF.

V usage is TRBV5-1 and J usage is TRBJ2-1; D perhaps matches TRBD2 (7 bases). The V gene's germline CDR1 is SGHRS and CDR2 YFSETQ. The V and J ends lost 6 bases and 7 bases respectively, with 17 bases between them. The CDR3 sequence is 14 residues long. Here the CDR3 reads CASNRGASGNEQFF. The CDR3 DNA reads as TGCGCCAGCAACCGGGGGGCCTCGGGTAATGAGCAGTTCTTC. The full variable domain, rest sourced from reference TRBV5-1 and TRBJ2-1, is KAGVTQTPRYLIKTRGQQVTLSCSPISGHRSVSWYQQTPGQGLQFLFEYFSETQRNKGNFPGRFSGRQFSNSRSEMNVSTLELGDSALYLCASNRGASGNEQFFGPGTRLTVL.

The chain recombines TRBV7-9 with TRBJ1-1; D is uncertain. Germline CDR1 reads SEHNR; CDR2 reads FQNEAQ (reference sequence). The CDR3 sequence is 14 residues long. V was pared by 0 bases and J by 2 bases, with 7 bases between. Written as DNA, the CDR3 is TGTGCCAGCAGCTTAGCAGGGAGCAACACTGAAGCTTTCTTT. Its translation is CASSLAGSNTEAFF.

This clone was detected only a few times. The chain couples TRBV6-5 to TRBJ1-6; D uncertain. Germline CDR1 MNHEY, CDR2 SVGAGI. The CDR3 runs 13 residues. The germline V and J ends were trimmed by 6 bases and 3 bases, with 6 bases remaining between them. CDR3 nucleotides: TGTGCCAGCAGGATCAGCTATAATTCACCCCTCCACTTT. Translated: CASRISYNSPLHF.

V gene TRBV7-8 combines with J gene TRBJ2-1, with 11 bases that match TRBD2. The CDR3 runs to 18 residues. Unmatched junction bases numbered 17, after V lost 5 bases and J lost 8 bases. The germline gives CDR1 SGHVS, CDR2 FQNEAQ. DNA for the CDR3: TGTGCCAGCAGCCTACACCTAGGACTAGCGGGCCCTCGGGATGAGCAGTTCTTC. Translating gives CASSLHLGLAGPRDEQFF.

Of note for this clone: One end of the junction varies from germline; a read error may be responsible. The chain couples TRBV6-1 to TRBJ1-2; D gene ambiguous. This CDR3 is built from 13 residues. Per germline, CDR1 MNHNS and CDR2 SASEGT. The CDR3 protein is CASSEGRNYGYTF. CDR3 nucleotides: TGTGCCAGCAGCGAAGGGAGAAACTATGGCTACACCTTC.

The chain links TRBV6-5 to TRBJ2-1, with a weak D call TRBD1 (5 bases). Trimming pared 7 bases from V and 5 bases from J, leaving 15 bases between. The length of the CDR3 is 14 residues. Germline V gene sequence: CDR1 MNHEY, CDR2 SVGAGI. The CDR3 protein is CASNFQAGNNEQFF. Written as DNA, the CDR3 is TGTGCCAGCAACTTCCAGGCAGGGAACAATGAGCAGTTCTTC.

The V and J genes are TRBV9 and TRBJ2-6, with a possible D match to TRBD1 (6 bases). The V end was cut by 3 bases, the J end by 1 base, with 14 bases between. The CDR3 covers 17 residues. CDR1 is SGDLS, CDR2 YYNGEE, per germline. CDR3 nucleotide sequence: TGTGCCAGCAGCGATCTGAGTAGGGGGTCTGGGGCCAACGTCCTGACTTTC. Amino acids: CASSDLSRGSGANVLTF.

The chain couples TRBV12-3 or TRBV12-4 to TRBJ2-5, with 8 positions matching TRBD1. Losses at the gene ends were 3 bases for V and 7 bases for J; bases not matched to a gene: 4. This CDR3 is 13 amino acids long. CDR3 in amino acids: CASSLAQGGTQYF. DNA for the CDR3: TGTGCCAGCAGTTTGGCACAGGGGGGGACCCAGTACTTC.

This rearrangement joins TRBV27 to TRBJ2-3; a possible D gene is TRBD2 (6 bases). The germline CDR1 and CDR2 sequences are MNHEY and SMNVEV (reference sequence). Trimming left V 3 bases short and J 1 base short, with 11 bases between. The CDR3 is 15 residues long. Here the CDR3 reads CASSFQGLRTDTQYF. The CDR3 nucleotides are TGTGCCAGCAGTTTCCAGGGACTGCGCACAGATACGCAGTATTTT.

The rearrangement joins TRBV7-2 to TRBJ2-5, with D unresolved. The CDR3 length is 17 residues. Trimming took off 4 bases at V and 0 bases at J, with 18 bases between the two ends. In germline, CDR1 is SGHTA, CDR2 FQGNSA. CDR3 region: CASSSGRVPGYQETQYF. CDR3 nucleotides: TGTGCCAGCAGCTCTGGTCGGGTACCGGGTTACCAAGAGACCCAGTACTTC.

The V call is TRBV5-5, the J call TRBJ2-1, with TRBD1 identical over 8 bases. CDR3 length equals 16 residues. J was trimmed by 4 bases and V by 4 bases; bases with no gene match: 10. CDR1 is SGHKS and CDR2 is YYEKEE in the germline V gene (reference sequence). CDR3 nucleotide sequence: TGTGCCAGCAGCCATGACCCGGGACAGGATTACAATGAGCAGTTCTTC. Its protein is CASSHDPGQDYNEQFF.

V gene TRBV7-2 combines with J gene TRBJ1-1, with D possibly TRBD1 on 5 matching bases. The ends were cut back, 6 bases at V and 1 base at J, with 18 bases in the middle. This CDR3 is 16 amino acids long. Germline CDR1 SGHTA, CDR2 FQGNSA. Here the CDR3 DNA reads TGTGCCAGCAGTTGGGCGGGGGTAGGGGCGAACACTGAAGCTTTCTTT. Protein sequence: CASSWAGVGANTEAFF.

The CDR3 reads CASLRTAKETQYF. CDR3 sequence (DNA): TGTGCCAGCCTTCGGACAGCCAAAGAGACCCAGTACTTC. This chain links TRBV5-8 with TRBJ2-5; D perhaps matches TRBD1 (6 bases). The germline V and J ends were trimmed by 7 bases and 3 bases, with 13 bases remaining between them. Germline V lookup: CDR1 SGHTS, CDR2 YDEGEE. The CDR3 loop spans 13 amino acids.

This rearrangement joins TRBV5-4 to TRBJ2-5, with D tentatively TRBD2 (6 bases). This CDR3 is built from 16 residues. CDR1 is SGHNT, CDR2 YYREEE, per germline (reference sequence). Trimming stripped 1 base from V and 5 bases from J, with 18 bases between. In DNA form, the CDR3 reads TGTGCCAGCAGCTTGTTAGGGTCGCGGGGACCGGAGACCCAGTACTTC. Translation gives CASSLLGSRGPETQYF.

V is TRBV5-1 and J is TRBJ2-7, with TRBD2 matching 8 bases. V trimming: 2 bases; J trimming: 1 base; junction bases outside the gene matches: 2. The germline CDR1 and CDR2 sequences are SGHRS and YFSETQ. This CDR3 has 14 amino acids. The CDR3, as DNA: TGCGCCAGCAGCTTAGAGCGGGGGTCCTACGAGCAGTACTTC. Its protein product is CASSLERGSYEQYF.

The chain is built from TRBV4-3 and TRBJ1-2; D is perhaps TRBD1 (5 bases). Per germline, CDR1 LGHNA and CDR2 YSLEER. The CDR3 runs 15 residues. Trimming took 4 bases from V and 1 from J, leaving 13 bases between them. This CDR3 reads CASSRTEGVNYGYTF. CDR3 nucleotide sequence: TGCGCCAGCAGCCGCACGGAAGGGGTTAACTATGGCTACACCTTC.

The chain employs TRBV4-3 and TRBJ2-5, with TRBD2 matching over 8 bases. V dropped 0 bases and J dropped 4; count of bases not matched to a gene: 13. This CDR3 contains 18 residues. Germline assignment: CDR1 LGHNA and CDR2 YSLEER. DNA of the CDR3: TGCGCCAGCAGCCAAGATTCAGCGGGGGCCCAGCCAACAGAGACCCAGTACTTC. Its translation is CASSQDSAGAQPTETQYF.

This clone was counted once. The V gene is TRBV11-2, the J gene TRBJ1-6; D call uncertain. Germline-derived CDR1 and CDR2 are SGHAT and FQNNGV. The CDR3 has 16 residues. V lost 4 bases to trimming and J lost 7 bases, with 17 bases between them. The CDR3 region has the DNA TGTGCCAGCAGCTCCGCCACCCAGCCGGGGAATTCACCCCTCCACTTT. Translating it yields CASSSATQPGNSPLHF.

The count of this clone is one. The V gene is TRBV6-2 or TRBV6-3, the J gene TRBJ2-7; TRBD2 matches at 11 bases. V lost 4 bases, J lost 4 bases, and 3 bases stayed unmatched. Per germline, CDR1 MNHEY and CDR2 SVGEGT. This CDR3 is built from 14 residues. DNA of the CDR3: TGTGCCAGCAGTTTTAGCGGGGGGGATTACGAGCAGTACTTC. Residues: CASSFSGGDYEQYF.

This rearrangement joins TRBV11-2 to TRBJ2-7; 12 nucleotides agree with TRBD2. This CDR3 is 17 amino acids long. CDR1 is SGHAT, CDR2 FQNNGV, per germline. V shed 3 bases and J 5 bases; nucleotides not matched to a gene: 11. The CDR3 reads CASSFGLAGTLQNEQYF. The CDR3 bases are TGTGCCAGCAGCTTCGGACTAGCGGGGACCCTGCAGAACGAGCAGTACTTC.

The chain recombines TRBV19 with TRBJ1-1, with TRBD1 matching over 7 bases. The CDR3 is 15 residues long. V was clipped by 3 bases and J by 3 bases; unmatched bases: 7. Germline assignment: CDR1 LNHDA and CDR2 SQIVND (reference sequence). In DNA, the CDR3 is TGTGCCAGTAGTATCCACAGGGGCTCGGACACTGAAGCTTTCTTT. Its protein is CASSIHRGSDTEAFF.

The rearrangement joins TRBV11-2 to TRBJ1-6, with D possibly TRBD1 on 6 matching bases. Germline V gene data show CDR1 as SGHAT and CDR2 as FQNNGV. There are 14 residues in the CDR3. The ends were cut back, 4 bases at V and 4 bases at J, with 8 bases in the middle. The CDR3 bases are TGTGCCAGCAGCTCGGGACAATATAATTCACCCCTCCACTTT. Translating it yields CASSSGQYNSPLHF.

The rearrangement uses TRBV11-2 and TRBJ2-3; the match to TRBD2 covers 9 bases. V dropped 4 bases and J dropped 5; count of bases not matched to a gene: 16. Per germline, CDR1 SGHAT and CDR2 FQNNGV. This CDR3 is 18 amino acids long. The CDR3 spells CASSSWLRRGGREDTQYF. CDR3 DNA: TGTGCCAGCAGCTCGTGGTTACGGCGGGGGGGCCGGGAAGATACGCAGTATTTT.

V is TRBV27 and J is TRBJ2-5, with D possibly matching TRBD2 (5 bases). This CDR3 region has 14 residues. Trimming removed 3 bases at V and 4 bases at J, with 12 bases between. CDR1 is MNHEY and CDR2 is SMNVEV in the germline V gene (reference sequence). As DNA, the CDR3 is TGTGCCAGCAGTTTCGGGGTACCCACAGAGACCCAGTACTTC. Residues: CASSFGVPTETQYF.

A few counts support this clone. J is TRBJ2-2 and V is TRBV12-3 or TRBV12-4; D remains ambiguous. The CDR3 contains 11 residues. The V end lost 7 bases, the J end lost 8 bases, and 8 bases lay between the germline ends. The CDR3 nucleotides read TGTGCCAGCACAATCACTGGGGAGCTGTTTTTT. Amino acid sequence: CASTITGELFF.

This chain joins TRBV2 and TRBJ2-3; tentatively, D is TRBD2 (5 bases). The germline CDR1 and CDR2 sequences are SNHLY and FYNNEI. The CDR3 length is 16 residues. V dropped 1 base and J dropped 5 bases, with 16 bases sitting between them. The CDR3 DNA sequence: TGTGCCAGCAGTGAAGACAGAGGGTTCCGAGGAGATACGCAGTATTTT. Translation: CASSEDRGFRGDTQYF. Combining the CDR3 with reference TRBV2 and TRBJ2-3 gives the whole variable domain EPEVTQTPSHQVTQMGQEVILRCVPISNHLYFYWYRQILGQKVEFLVSFYNNEISEKSEIFDDQFSVERPDGSNFTLKIRSTKLEDSAMYFCASSEDRGFRGDTQYFGPGTRLTVL.